These T cell receptor beta chains were read from a single sample in a study of T cell responses to AZD1222 COVID-19 vaccine. Sequencing was performed with immunoSEQ multiplex PCR; in TCRdb, only in-frame clones are kept and a portion is missing. This table has approximately 31,000 clones, roughly 90% appearing once. This sample comprised peripheral blood, obtained 28 days after the second AZD1222 dose. These receptors came from an adult who received the AZD1222 COVID-19 vaccine. Both conserved end residues are part of each CDR3. The order of the fields is V gene, J gene, D gene, CDR3 DNA, CDR3 protein. The D gene is left open where the match is weak.

>TRBV6-5|TRBJ2-7|.
TGTGCCAGCAGACACAGGGAACGCGAGCAGTACTTC
CASRHREREQYF
>TRBV5-3|TRBJ2-7|.
TGTGCCAGAAGCTTGTGGGCGGGGACACGCTACGAGCAGTACTTC
CARSLWAGTRYEQYF
>TRBV14|TRBJ2-1|.
TGTGCCAGCAGCCTGGAAGGGACCCTATACAATGAGCAGTTCTTC
CASSLEGTLYNEQFF
>TRBV7-2|TRBJ2-7|TRBD2
TGTGCCAGCAGCGCGAGCGGGGGGGCCTACGAGCAGTACTTC
CASSASGGAYEQYF
>TRBV6-5|TRBJ2-2|.
TGTGCCAGCATTGGGGGTACGAACACCGGGGAGCTGTTTTTT
CASIGGTNTGELFF
>TRBV9|TRBJ1-5|.
TGTGCCAGCTTTTCCAGGGCTTCCAATCAGCCCCAGCATTTT
CASFSRASNQPQHF
>TRBV19|TRBJ2-1|.
TGTGCCAGTAGTAGGTCGCAGTTCGCTAGCTCCTACAATGAGCAGTTCTTC
CASSRSQFASSYNEQFF
>TRBV5-5|TRBJ2-3|.
TGTGCCAGCAGTTCCGGGACCCCCTCCGGAGATACGCAGTATTTT
CASSSGTPSGDTQYF
>TRBV5-6|TRBJ2-7|.
TGTGCCAGCAGCTTGGACCCCGGGACGATCACCTACGAGCAGTACTTC
CASSLDPGTITYEQYF
>TRBV18|TRBJ1-2|.
TGTGCCAGCTCAAGCATCCAGTTATCTAACTATGGCTACACCTTC
CASSSIQLSNYGYTF